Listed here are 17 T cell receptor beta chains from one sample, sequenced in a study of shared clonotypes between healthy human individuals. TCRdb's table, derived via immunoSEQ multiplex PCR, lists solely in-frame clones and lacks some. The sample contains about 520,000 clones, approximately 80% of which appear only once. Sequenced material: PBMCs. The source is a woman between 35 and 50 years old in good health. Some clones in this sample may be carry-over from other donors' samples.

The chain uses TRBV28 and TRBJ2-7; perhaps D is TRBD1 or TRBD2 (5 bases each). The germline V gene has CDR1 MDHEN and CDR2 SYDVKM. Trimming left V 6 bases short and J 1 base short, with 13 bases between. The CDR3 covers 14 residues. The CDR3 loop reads CASSGPGQSYEQYF. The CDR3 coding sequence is TGTGCCAGCAGCGGACCGGGGCAGTCCTACGAGCAGTACTTC.

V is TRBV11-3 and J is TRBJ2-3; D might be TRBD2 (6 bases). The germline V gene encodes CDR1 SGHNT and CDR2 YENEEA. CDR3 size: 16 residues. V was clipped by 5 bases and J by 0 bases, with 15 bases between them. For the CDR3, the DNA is TGTGCCAGCAGCCCGGGGACTTTTTTCAGCACAGATACGCAGTATTTT. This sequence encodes CASSPGTFFSTDTQYF.

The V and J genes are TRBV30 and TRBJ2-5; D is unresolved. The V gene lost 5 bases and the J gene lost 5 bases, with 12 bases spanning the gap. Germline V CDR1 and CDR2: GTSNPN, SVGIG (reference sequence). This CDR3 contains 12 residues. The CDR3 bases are TGTGCCTGGGCTCCGAGGTCCGAGACCCAGTACTTC. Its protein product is CAWAPRSETQYF. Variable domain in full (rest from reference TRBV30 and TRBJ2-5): SQTIHQWPATLVQPVGSPLSLECTVEGTSNPNLYWYRQAAGRGLQLLFYSVGIGQISSEVPQNLSASRPQDRQFILSSKKLLLSDSGFYLCAWAPRSETQYFGPGTRLLVL.

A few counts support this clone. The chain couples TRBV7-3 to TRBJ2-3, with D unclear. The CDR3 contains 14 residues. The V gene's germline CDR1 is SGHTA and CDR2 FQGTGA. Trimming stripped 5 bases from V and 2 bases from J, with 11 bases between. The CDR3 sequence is CASSLGSATDTQYF. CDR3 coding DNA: TGTGCCAGCAGCCTGGGATCGGCCACAGATACGCAGTATTTT.

The CDR3 loop is CASSRPGLAGGAKNIQYF. The CDR3 DNA follows: TGTGCCAGTAGTCGCCCAGGACTAGCGGGAGGAGCCAAAAACATTCAGTACTTC. This chain links TRBV19 with TRBJ2-4; 14 bases line up with TRBD2. Germline CDR1 and CDR2: LNHDA and SQIVND (reference sequence). Unmatched junction bases numbered 6, after V lost 5 bases and J lost 0 bases. The CDR3 loop spans 18 amino acids.

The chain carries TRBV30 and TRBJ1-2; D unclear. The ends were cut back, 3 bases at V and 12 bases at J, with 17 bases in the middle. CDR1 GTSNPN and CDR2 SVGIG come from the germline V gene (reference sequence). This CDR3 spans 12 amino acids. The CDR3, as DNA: TGTGCCTGGAGCCACCCCCCCGGAGATCACACCTTC. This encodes CAWSHPPGDHTF.

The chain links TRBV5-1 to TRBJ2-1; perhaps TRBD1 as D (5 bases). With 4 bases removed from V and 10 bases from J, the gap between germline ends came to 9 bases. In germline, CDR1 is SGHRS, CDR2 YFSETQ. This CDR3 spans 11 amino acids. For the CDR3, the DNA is TGCGCCAGCAGCCCAGGGTCCGAGCAGTTCTTC. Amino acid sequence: CASSPGSEQFF.

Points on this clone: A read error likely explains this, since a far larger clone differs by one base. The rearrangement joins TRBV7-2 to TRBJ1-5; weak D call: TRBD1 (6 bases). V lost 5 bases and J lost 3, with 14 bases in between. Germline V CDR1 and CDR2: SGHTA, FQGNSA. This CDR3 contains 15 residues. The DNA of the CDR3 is TGTGCCAGCAGCCTCGTAGGGGGACCCAATCAGCCCCAGCATTTT. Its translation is CASSLVGGPNQPQHF.

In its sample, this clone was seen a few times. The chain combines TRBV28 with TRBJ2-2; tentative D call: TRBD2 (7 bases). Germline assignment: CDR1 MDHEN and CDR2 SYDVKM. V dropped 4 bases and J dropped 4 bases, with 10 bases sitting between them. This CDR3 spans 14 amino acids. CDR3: CASSWGGGTGELFF. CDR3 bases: TGTGCCAGCAGTTGGGGAGGGGGCACCGGGGAGCTGTTTTTT.

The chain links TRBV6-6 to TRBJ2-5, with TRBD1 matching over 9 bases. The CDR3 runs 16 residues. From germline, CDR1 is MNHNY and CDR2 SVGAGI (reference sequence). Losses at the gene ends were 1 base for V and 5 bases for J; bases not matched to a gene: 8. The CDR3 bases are TGTGCCAGCAGTTACTATCGAACAGGGGGCGCGGAGACCCAGTACTTC. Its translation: CASSYYRTGGAETQYF.

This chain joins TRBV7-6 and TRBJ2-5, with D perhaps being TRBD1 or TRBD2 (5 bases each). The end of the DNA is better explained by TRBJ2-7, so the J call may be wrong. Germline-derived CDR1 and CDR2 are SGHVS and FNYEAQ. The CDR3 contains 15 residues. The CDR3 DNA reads TGTGCCAGCAGCCCGACATGGGACGCGATCGTCGAGCAGTACTTC. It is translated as CASSPTWDAIVEQYF.

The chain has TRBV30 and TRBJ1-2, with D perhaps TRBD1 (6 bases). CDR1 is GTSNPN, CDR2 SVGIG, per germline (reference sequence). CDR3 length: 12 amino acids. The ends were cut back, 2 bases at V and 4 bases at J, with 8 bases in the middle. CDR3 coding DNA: TGTGCCTGGAGTAACAGGGCCTATGGCTACACCTTC. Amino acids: CAWSNRAYGYTF.

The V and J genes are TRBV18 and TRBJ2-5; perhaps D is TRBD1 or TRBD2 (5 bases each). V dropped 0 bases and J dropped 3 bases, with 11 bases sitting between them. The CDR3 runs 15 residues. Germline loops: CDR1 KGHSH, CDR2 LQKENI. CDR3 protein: CASSPPGPRKETQYF. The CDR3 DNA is TGTGCCAGCTCACCACCGGGACCGAGAAAAGAGACCCAGTACTTC. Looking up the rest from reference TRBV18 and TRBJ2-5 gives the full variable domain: NAGVMQNPRHLVRRRGQEARLRCSPMKGHSHVYWYRQLPEEGLKFMVYLQKENIIDESGMPKERFSAEFPKEGPSILRIQQVVRGDSAAYFCASSPPGPRKETQYFGPGTRLLVL.

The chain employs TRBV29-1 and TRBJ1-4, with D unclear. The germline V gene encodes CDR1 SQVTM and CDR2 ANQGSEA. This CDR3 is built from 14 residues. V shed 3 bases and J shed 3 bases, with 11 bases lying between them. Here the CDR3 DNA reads TGCAGCGTTGACGTAGCAGGATCTAATGAAAAACTGTTTTTT. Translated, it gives CSVDVAGSNEKLFF. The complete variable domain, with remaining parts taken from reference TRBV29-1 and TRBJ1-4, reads SAVISQKPSRDICQRGTSLTIQCQVDSQVTMMFWYRQQPGQSLTLIATANQGSEATYESGFVIDKFPISRPNLTFSTLTVSNMSPEDSSIYLCSVDVAGSNEKLFFGSGTQLSVL.

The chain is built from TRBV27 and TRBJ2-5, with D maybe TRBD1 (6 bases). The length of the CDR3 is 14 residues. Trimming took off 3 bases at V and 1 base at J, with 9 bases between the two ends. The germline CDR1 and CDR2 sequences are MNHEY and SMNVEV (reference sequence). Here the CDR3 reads CASSFLDSQETQYF. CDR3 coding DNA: TGTGCCAGCAGTTTTCTGGACAGCCAAGAGACCCAGTACTTC.

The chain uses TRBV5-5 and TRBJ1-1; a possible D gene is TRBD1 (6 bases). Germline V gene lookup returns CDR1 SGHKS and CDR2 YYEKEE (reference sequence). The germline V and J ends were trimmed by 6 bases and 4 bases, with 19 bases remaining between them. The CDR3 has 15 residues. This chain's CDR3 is CASIRLGGAVTEAFF. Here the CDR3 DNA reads TGTGCCAGCATCCGCCTCGGGGGGGCGGTCACTGAAGCTTTCTTT. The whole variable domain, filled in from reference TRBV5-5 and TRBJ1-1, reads DAGVTQSPTHLIKTRGQQVTLRCSPISGHKSVSWYQQVLGQGPQFIFQYYEKEERGRGNFPDRFSARQFPNYSSELNVNALLLGDSALYLCASIRLGGAVTEAFFGQGTRLTVV.

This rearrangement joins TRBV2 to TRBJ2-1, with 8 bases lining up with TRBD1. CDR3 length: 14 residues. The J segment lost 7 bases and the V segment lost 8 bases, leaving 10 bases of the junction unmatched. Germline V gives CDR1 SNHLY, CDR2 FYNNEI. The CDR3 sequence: CASADRVSWNEQFF. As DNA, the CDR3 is TGTGCCAGCGCGGACAGGGTCTCTTGGAATGAGCAGTTCTTC.